Below are 28 T cell receptor beta chains sequenced from a single sample in a study of shared clonotypes between healthy human individuals (TCRdb year 2020). Receptor libraries were prepared by the immunoSEQ multiplex PCR assay. In TCRdb, the immuneACCESS table is reduced to in-frame sequences with V and J assigned. These tables do not hold every clone; where another copy was compared, an unresolved V gene accounts for under half, and the others remain unexplained. The sample data list more than 2,000,000 clones, and more than 90% of these were observed just once. The top ten constitute roughly 0.13% of the sample. The sample was naive CD4+ T cells sorted from blood. Explained via the paper, the cell subset or site label denotes: CD45RA+ positively selected. These receptors were taken from a man aged 18 to 30 in good health.

Turning to this clone: This sample also contains other DNA sequences that code for the same CDR3. The J gene is TRBJ2-1, the V gene TRBV20-1; D uncertain. Germline CDR1 and CDR2: DFQATT and SNEGSKA (reference sequence). This CDR3 has 11 residues. The germline V and J ends were trimmed by 0 bases and 8 bases, with 5 bases remaining between them. For the CDR3, the DNA is TGCAGTGCTAGAGATACGCATGAGCAGTTCTTC. Translated: CSARDTHEQFF.

This rearrangement joins TRBV6-5 to TRBJ2-7; 9 bases fit TRBD2. CDR1 and CDR2 (germline): MNHEY, SVGAGI. The CDR3 extends over 15 amino acids. Losses at the gene ends were 0 bases for V and 4 bases for J; bases not matched to a gene: 4. The CDR3 DNA reads as TGTGCCAGCAGTTACTCGGCGGGAGGGTGGTACGAGCAGTACTTC. Residues: CASSYSAGGWYEQYF.

This chain uses TRBV5-8 with TRBJ1-2, with D unresolved. Trimming pared 4 bases from V and 2 bases from J, leaving 18 bases between. This CDR3 region has 16 residues. CDR1 is SGHTS, CDR2 YDEGEE, per germline. As DNA, the CDR3 is TGTGCCAGCAGCCTCCCTGGAGGGAGGAAAAACTATGGCTACACCTTC. This sequence encodes CASSLPGGRKNYGYTF.

CDR3 sequence reads: CASSLPSPEQYF. CDR3 coding DNA: TGCGCCAGCAGCTTGCCCAGCCCCGAGCAGTACTTC. The V and J genes are TRBV5-1 and TRBJ2-7; D gene unclear. The ends were cut back, 1 base at V and 6 bases at J, with 8 bases in the middle. This CDR3 is 12 amino acids long. Germline V lookup: CDR1 SGHRS, CDR2 YFSETQ. Supplemented by reference TRBV5-1 and TRBJ2-7, the full variable domain reads KAGVTQTPRYLIKTRGQQVTLSCSPISGHRSVSWYQQTPGQGLQFLFEYFSETQRNKGNFPGRFSGRQFSNSRSEMNVSTLELGDSALYLCASSLPSPEQYFGPGTRLTVT.

J is TRBJ1-2 and V is TRBV15; TRBD1 agrees at 7 bases. The CDR3 is 13 residues long. V shed 5 bases, J shed 7 bases, and the junction held 7 bases outside the gene matches. Germline V gene lookup returns CDR1 LNHNV and CDR2 YYDKDF (reference sequence). CDR3 nucleotide sequence: TGTGCCACCAGCTCCCAGGGGGGTATTGGCTACACCTTC. Encoded protein: CATSSQGGIGYTF.

V is TRBV9 and J is TRBJ2-3; D is possibly TRBD2 (5 bases). Looked up from germline, CDR1 is SGDLS and CDR2 is YYNGEE. The CDR3 is 13 residues long. Deletions cut 3 bases from V and 6 bases from J, with 11 bases between. The CDR3 is CASSGGPPDTQYF. CDR3 sequence (DNA): TGTGCCAGCAGCGGCGGGCCTCCGGATACGCAGTATTTT.

In this sample, this clone turned up once. Other DNA sequences in the sample encode the same CDR3. The gene calls are TRBV7-2 and TRBJ2-5; the D gene is possibly TRBD2 (6 bases). Trimming took 5 bases from V and 5 from J, leaving 6 bases between them. This CDR3 has 11 amino acids. The V gene's germline CDR1 is SGHTA and CDR2 FQGNSA. CDR3 in DNA: TGTGCCAGCAGCGCGGGGGAGACCCAGTACTTC. Its protein product is CASSAGETQYF.

This sequence joins TRBV6-5 and TRBJ2-5, with D uncertain. TRBJ2-7 explains the end of the DNA better; the J call may be wrong. Germline V CDR1 and CDR2: MNHEY, SVGAGI. This CDR3 comprises 12 residues. The CDR3 coding sequence is TGTGCCAGCAGTTCTGGGGCCTACGAGCAGTACTTC. Its translation: CASSSGAYEQYF.

This clone was observed a few times. V gene TRBV10-3 combines with J gene TRBJ1-5; no firm D call. The CDR3 runs 13 residues. The germline V gene encodes CDR1 ENHRY and CDR2 SYGVKD. The V end was cut by 6 bases, the J end by 3 bases, with 9 bases between. Here the CDR3 reads CAIRQSFNQPQHF. DNA of the CDR3: TGTGCCATCAGACAGAGTTTCAATCAGCCCCAGCATTTT.

V gene TRBV9 combines with J gene TRBJ2-3; 10 nucleotides line up with TRBD2. V gave up 4 bases and J gave up 5 bases; unmatched junction bases: 19. From germline, CDR1 is SGDLS and CDR2 YYNGEE. This CDR3 is built from 19 residues. CDR3 nucleotide sequence: TGTGCCAGCAGCCCCTCTGGAGGTACTAGCGGGACGGCCCGAGATACGCAGTATTTT. Its protein is CASSPSGGTSGTARDTQYF.

On this clone itself: Other DNA sequences from this sample encode an identical CDR3 as well. J is TRBJ2-3 and V is TRBV2; 12 bases align to TRBD2. The germline V gene has CDR1 SNHLY and CDR2 FYNNEI. The CDR3 has 15 residues. J gave up 4 bases and V 4 bases, and 3 bases lay outside the gene matches. CDR3 residues: CASSGASGGADTQYF. CDR3 DNA sequence: TGTGCCAGCAGTGGAGCTAGCGGGGGGGCAGATACGCAGTATTTT.

V usage is TRBV29-1 and J usage is TRBJ2-7; TRBD1 agrees at 8 bases. The CDR3 runs 12 residues. V lost 2 bases and J lost 5; bases outside the gene matches: 2. Germline assignment: CDR1 SQVTM and CDR2 ANQGSEA. CDR3 in DNA: TGCAGCGTTGAAACAGGGGGTAACGAGCAGTACTTC. This gives the protein CSVETGGNEQYF.

Regarding this clone: The same CDR3 can be traced to other DNA sequences in this sample. The chain is built from TRBV5-6 and TRBJ1-2, with 9 bases matching TRBD1. V lost 2 bases, J lost 5 bases, and 4 bases stayed unmatched. Per germline, CDR1 SGHDT and CDR2 YYEEEE. The CDR3 is 14 amino acids. The CDR3 loop reads CASSFPDRGYGYTF. In nucleotides, the CDR3 is TGTGCCAGCAGCTTCCCGGACAGGGGTTATGGCTACACCTTC.

This clone was seen more than once but under ten times. This chain links TRBV27 with TRBJ1-5; D is unclear. Per germline, CDR1 MNHEY and CDR2 SMNVEV (reference sequence). This CDR3 has 12 residues. V lost 8 bases and J 0 bases, leaving 5 bases between the germline ends. This CDR3 is CASGLSNQPQHF. Here the CDR3 DNA reads TGTGCCAGCGGGCTTAGCAATCAGCCCCAGCATTTT.

The chain combines TRBV29-1 with TRBJ2-5; D is unclear. CDR1 SQVTM and CDR2 ANQGSEA come from the germline V gene. The CDR3 is 12 amino acids. Trimming removed 5 bases from V and 4 bases from J, with 11 bases in between. The CDR3 spells CSVRFMGETQYF. CDR3 DNA: TGCAGCGTTAGGTTTATGGGAGAGACCCAGTACTTC.

V usage is TRBV5-1 and J usage is TRBJ2-1; 12 bases line up with TRBD2. Germline trimming cut 5 bases from V and 4 bases from J; bases unmatched to any gene: 7. CDR1 and CDR2 (germline): SGHRS, YFSETQ. This CDR3 has 16 amino acids. The CDR3 region is CASSEASGRDYNEQFF. The CDR3 bases are TGCGCCAGCAGTGAGGCTAGCGGGAGGGATTACAATGAGCAGTTCTTC.

The V call is TRBV12-5, the J call TRBJ2-1, with 7 bases lining up with TRBD1. This CDR3 has 14 amino acids. Germline CDR1 reads LGHNT; CDR2 reads FRNRAP. V lost 0 bases, J lost 7 bases, and 3 bases stayed unmatched. CDR3 sequence reads: CASGLVTGSNEQFF. Written as DNA, the CDR3 is TGTGCTAGTGGTTTGGTGACAGGGTCGAATGAGCAGTTCTTC. The full variable domain, with the rest looked up from reference TRBV12-5 and TRBJ2-1, is DARVTQTPRHKVTEMGQEVTMRCQPILGHNTVFWYRQTMMQGLELLAYFRNRAPLDDSGMPKDRFSAEMPDATLATLKIQPSEPRDSAVYFCASGLVTGSNEQFFGPGTRLTVL.

As for this clone: Within the sample, other DNA sequences also encode this same CDR3. The rearrangement joins TRBV7-9 to TRBJ1-1; perhaps TRBD1 as D (6 bases). V gave up 3 bases and J gave up 4 bases, with 12 bases separating them. The CDR3 sequence is 14 residues long. CDR1 SEHNR and CDR2 FQNEAQ come from the germline V gene (reference sequence). As DNA, the CDR3 is TGTGCCAGCAGCTTGATGAAAGGGGGCACTGAAGCTTTCTTT. It is translated as CASSLMKGGTEAFF. Full variable domain (missing parts from reference TRBV7-9 and TRBJ1-1): DTGVSQNPRHKITKRGQNVTFRCDPISEHNRLYWYRQTLGQGPEFLTYFQNEAQLEKSRLLSDRFSAERPKGSFSTLEIQRTEQGDSAMYLCASSLMKGGTEAFFGQGTRLTVV.

The gene calls are TRBV5-6 and TRBJ1-5; no clear D gene. The CDR3 has 15 residues. V was shortened by 0 bases and J by 0 bases, with 7 bases between the two germline ends. Germline V gene lookup returns CDR1 SGHDT and CDR2 YYEEEE. The CDR3 spells CASSLVGNSNQPQHF. The CDR3 DNA is TGTGCCAGCAGCTTGGTCGGCAATAGCAATCAGCCCCAGCATTTT.

The chain employs TRBV5-4 and TRBJ1-1, with D unclear. V lost 4 bases and J 10 bases, leaving 20 bases between the germline ends. Germline V gene data show CDR1 as SGHNT and CDR2 as YYREEE (reference sequence). There are 14 residues in the CDR3. This CDR3 is CASSSLTDTGVAFF. Here the CDR3 DNA reads TGTGCCAGCAGCAGTTTGACCGACACCGGGGTAGCTTTCTTT.

The chain couples TRBV27 to TRBJ2-7, with 14 bases identical to TRBD2. The CDR3 extends over 15 amino acids. From germline, CDR1 is MNHEY and CDR2 SMNVEV (reference sequence). V lost 5 bases, J lost 9 bases, and 9 bases stayed unmatched. CDR3 DNA: TGTGCCAGCAGTCCAACGACTAGCGGGAGGGCCCGGCAGTACTTC. Its translation: CASSPTTSGRARQYF.

V is TRBV5-8 and J is TRBJ2-1; weak D call: TRBD2 (6 bases). Trimming removed 5 bases at V and 16 bases at J, with 13 bases between. The V gene's germline CDR1 is SGHTS and CDR2 YDEGEE. CDR3 length: 10 amino acids. The CDR3 bases are TGTGCCAGCAGGCCTGTGGGGGGTTTCTTC. Protein product: CASRPVGGFF.

This chain joins TRBV5-6 and TRBJ2-7; TRBD1 might be the D (5 bases). The V end was cut by 4 bases, the J end by 0 bases, with 14 bases between. CDR1 is SGHDT and CDR2 is YYEEEE in the germline V gene. The CDR3 has 15 amino acids. The CDR3 spells CASSQDRDRSYEQYF. For the CDR3, the DNA is TGTGCCAGCAGCCAAGACAGAGACCGCTCCTACGAGCAGTACTTC. The variable domain in full, with the rest retrieved from reference TRBV5-6 and TRBJ2-7, is DAGVTQSPTHLIKTRGQQVTLRCSPKSGHDTVSWYQQALGQGPQFIFQYYEEEERQRGNFPDRFSGHQFPNYSSELNVNALLLGDSALYLCASSQDRDRSYEQYFGPGTRLTVT.

This chain uses TRBV4-2 with TRBJ2-5; 9 bases align to TRBD1. The CDR3 spans 15 residues. V dropped 4 bases and J dropped 4; count of bases not matched to a gene: 7. Per germline, CDR1 LGHNA and CDR2 YNFKEQ. CDR3 sequence: CASSLGQGRGETQYF. The CDR3 region has the DNA TGTGCCAGCAGCCTAGGACAGGGGAGGGGAGAGACCCAGTACTTC.

The chain joins TRBV19 to TRBJ2-2; D perhaps matches TRBD1 (5 bases). Germline V gene lookup returns CDR1 LNHDA and CDR2 SQIVND (reference sequence). CDR3 length equals 14 residues. Trimming took off 6 bases at V and 6 bases at J, with 14 bases between the two ends. The CDR3: CASSKLRDAGELFF. Here the CDR3 DNA reads TGTGCCAGTAGCAAACTCAGGGATGCCGGGGAGCTGTTTTTT.

This chain joins TRBV5-6 and TRBJ1-5; weak D call: TRBD1 (5 bases). The CDR3 length is 14 residues. Germline V gives CDR1 SGHDT, CDR2 YYEEEE. With 0 bases removed from V and 7 bases from J, the gap between germline ends came to 11 bases. CDR3 protein: CASSLGGVSQPQHF. CDR3 nucleotide sequence: TGTGCCAGCAGCTTGGGAGGGGTGTCCCAGCCCCAGCATTTT.

The CDR3 coding sequence is TGTGCCAGTAGTTCCGGACAGGGCCTCAATCAGCCCCAGCATTTT. Its translation is CASSSGQGLNQPQHF. This chain connects TRBV19 to TRBJ1-5; 8 bases agree with TRBD1. Trimming removed 5 bases from V and 3 bases from J; junction bases left unmatched: 6. CDR3 length: 15 residues. CDR1 and CDR2 (germline): LNHDA, SQIVND (reference sequence).

CDR3 amino acids: CASSSLGGGPSGANVLTF. Written as DNA, the CDR3 is TGTGCCAGCAGCTCTTTAGGGGGGGGACCGTCTGGGGCCAACGTCCTGACTTTC. V usage is TRBV7-2 and J usage is TRBJ2-6; possible D gene TRBD2, 7 bases. V lost 4 bases and J 1 base, leaving 17 bases between the germline ends. The CDR3 extends over 18 amino acids. Germline V gives CDR1 SGHTA, CDR2 FQGNSA.